This T cell receptor (beta chain) came from a study of Graves' ophthalmopathy and Graves' hyperthyroidism. Trimming stripped 4 bases from V and 2 bases from J, with 8 bases between. Germline V lookup: CDR1 DFQATT, CDR2 SNEGSKA (reference sequence). CDR3 length: 12 amino acids. This clonotype has ten or more counts. Antigen specificity is unknown. Scientists amplified the TCR beta CDR3 regions from RNA transcripts. First-round RT-PCR relied on HTBI primers, and a second-round multiplex PCR came next. In TCRdb, the multiplex PCR reads were re-called with MiXCR into one record per CDR3 protein. The sample has over a million distinct CDR3 sequences, around a third seen once. Hyperthyroidism patients were newly diagnosed, under 2 months' duration, aged 18 to 65. Establishment of the diagnosis relied upon clinical symptoms, serum thyroxine, TRAb, thyroid ultrasound and orbital computed tomography. Broader study findings: Blood repertoires reportedly contained most expanded thyroid clonotypes above 0.001 frequency.

The clonotype comes from an adult man with Graves' hyperthyroidism. Sequencing input: peripheral blood or thyroid tissue (not recorded which). The chain carries TRBV20-1 and TRBJ1-2; a weak D match, TRBD1 (6 bases). In nucleotides, the CDR3 is TGCAGTGCTAACAGGGAGAACTATGGCTACACCTTC. Its translation: CSANRENYGYTF.